These 10 T cell receptor beta chains came from one sample sequenced in a study of T cells in women clearing cervical HPV infection. Profiled with immunoSEQ multiplex PCR; TCRdb holds only in-frame clones, not every one. This table holds about 23,000 clones. The specimen sequenced was blood buffy coat. The receptors were sampled from a woman between 18 and 70 years old with a cervical HPV16 infection that either progressed to CIN3+ or cleared (not recorded which).

A word on this clone: The read halts 3 residues ahead of the CDR3 end, with the missing end drawn from the germline J gene. The V and J genes are TRBV12-3 or TRBV12-4 and TRBJ2-1, with TRBD2 identical over 10 bases. The ends lost 3 bases at V and 7 bases at J; junction bases unmatched: 6. This CDR3 is built from 15 residues. The CDR3 spells CASSFLAGESNEQFF. The CDR3 bases that were read are TGTGCCAGCAGTTTCCTAGCGGGAGAAAGTAATGAG.

The CDR3 sequence: CASTTTGKLSRQPQHF. The part of the CDR3 DNA that was read is TGTGCCAGTACCACGACAGGGAAACTAAGCAGGCAGCCC. The rearrangement uses TRBV19 and TRBJ1-5, with 7 bases that match TRBD1. The read ends 3 residues shy of where the CDR3 ends; the end is completed using the germline J gene. Germline CDR1 LNHDA, CDR2 SQIVND (reference sequence). After removal of 7 bases from V and 7 bases from J, the junction contained 16 bases not matched to a gene. The CDR3 totals 16 residues.

In regard to this clone: Coverage ceases 3 residues before the CDR3 finishes, and the germline J gene fills in the end. The rearrangement links TRBV6-1 to TRBJ1-2; D gene unclear. CDR3 length: 14 amino acids. CDR1 MNHNS and CDR2 SASEGT come from the germline V gene. The DNA read from the CDR3 is TGTGCCAGCAGTGAAGAGCCCAGGAGTCGCGTC. It encodes CASSEEPRSRV. The whole CDR3 sequence reads CASSEEPRSRVYTF.

In the case of this clone: The read ends 3 residues before the CDR3 terminus; that terminus is restored from the germline J gene. The chain carries TRBV5-8 and TRBJ1-4, with D possibly TRBD1 on 5 matching bases. The V end was cut by 2 bases, the J end by 3 bases, with 11 bases between. The CDR3 extends over 15 amino acids. The V gene's germline CDR1 is SGHTS and CDR2 YDEGEE. The CDR3 loop is CASSFGGVANEKLFF. CDR3 bases read: TGTGCCAGCAGCTTCGGAGGGGTTGCTAATGAAAAA.

With respect to this clone: The read finishes 3 residues shy of the CDR3 end, and the germline J gene is used to complete it. This chain links TRBV18 with TRBJ2-2; a possible D gene is TRBD1 (5 bases). This CDR3 region has 17 residues. V lost 3 bases to trimming and J lost 0 bases, with 14 bases between them. Germline V gene sequence: CDR1 KGHSH, CDR2 LQKENI. The CDR3 bases that were read are TGTGCCAGCTCACCTCTTCTGACAGTCGCGAACACCGGGGAG. Protein: CASSPLLTVANTGE. From start to end, the CDR3 is CASSPLLTVANTGELFF.

A remark on this clone: The read ends 3 residues early relative to the CDR3; the germline J gene fills the gap. The chain carries TRBV20-1 and TRBJ1-2; 11 nucleotides match TRBD1. Germline CDR1 is DFQATT and CDR2 is SNEGSKA (reference sequence). The CDR3 contains 14 residues. The DNA read from the CDR3 is TGCAGTTCCCCATGGACAGGGGGCGCGGAAGGC. It yields the protein CSSPWTGGAEG. The complete CDR3 sequence is CSSPWTGGAEGYTF.

With respect to this clone: The CDR3 goes on 3 residues after the read ends, and that part is filled in from the germline J gene. The chain employs TRBV11-2 and TRBJ1-2, with TRBD1 as a possible D gene (6 bases). This CDR3 spans 15 amino acids. Trimming took off 1 base at V and 3 bases at J, with 12 bases between the two ends. Germline CDR1 and CDR2: SGHAT and FQNNGV. The sequenced part of the CDR3 DNA is TGTGCCAGCAGCTTAGTGAAAAGGACAGACTATGGC. Its protein is CASSLVKRTDYG. The whole CDR3 is CASSLVKRTDYGYTF.

As concerns this clone: The read comes to an end 3 residues before the CDR3 does, leaving the germline J gene to fill in the end. V gene TRBV6-1 combines with J gene TRBJ2-2, with a possible D match to TRBD2 (5 bases). Per the germline V gene, CDR1 is MNHNS and CDR2 is SASEGT. V lost 3 bases and J lost 4, with 12 bases in between. The CDR3 extends over 15 amino acids. This chain's CDR3 is CASSDAGLTTGELFF. The part of the CDR3 DNA that was read is TGTGCCAGCAGTGACGCGGGCCTGACCACCGGGGAG.

With regard to this clone: Sequencing ends 3 residues short of the CDR3 end; the germline J gene provides the rest. This sequence joins TRBV5-4 and TRBJ2-5, with TRBD2 as a possible D gene (6 bases). The CDR3 sequence is 14 residues long. CDR1 and CDR2 (germline): SGHNT, YYREEE (reference sequence). The ends were cut back, 4 bases at V and 3 bases at J, with 13 bases in the middle. The sequenced CDR3 bases are TGTGCCAGCAGCCCTGGTCGACTAGAAGAGACC. Its translation: CASSPGRLEET. The entire CDR3 protein reads CASSPGRLEETQYF.

As to this clone: The read is 3 residues too short to cover the CDR3 end, so that end is filled in from the germline J gene. The J gene is TRBJ2-7, the V gene TRBV9, with D tentatively TRBD2 (6 bases). The CDR3 extends over 13 amino acids. The V end was cut by 3 bases, the J end by 4 bases, with 11 bases between. CDR1 is SGDLS and CDR2 is YYNGEE in the germline V gene. The CDR3 sequence: CASSGGDFYEQYF. The sequenced CDR3 bases are TGTGCCAGCAGCGGAGGGGACTTTTACGAG.